One sample yielded the 9 T cell receptor beta chains listed below, sequenced in a study of T cell changes during pregnancy in multiple sclerosis. Method: immunoSEQ multiplex PCR; TCRdb's copy keeps in-frame clones and lacks some. The table includes tens of thousands of clones, about 91% detected once. This specimen consisted of peripheral blood, obtained after pregnancy. Every receptor here comes from a female donor in good health, enrolled as a control in a pregnancy study.

The chain recombines TRBV18 with TRBJ1-5; a weak D match, TRBD1 (5 bases). Germline CDR1 reads KGHSH; CDR2 reads LQKENI. Trimming removed 2 bases at V and 7 bases at J, with 12 bases between. The CDR3 runs to 14 residues. The CDR3: CASSPAGGRQPQHF. CDR3 bases: TGTGCCAGCTCACCAGCGGGGGGTCGACAGCCCCAGCATTTT.

The J gene is TRBJ1-1, the V gene TRBV29-1; unclear D gene. Germline V gives CDR1 SQVTM, CDR2 ANQGSEA. V was shortened by 4 bases and J by 7 bases, with 7 bases between the two germline ends. This CDR3 comprises 10 residues. The DNA for the CDR3 is TGCAGCGTTGTTCTAGATGAAGCTTTCTTT. Its protein is CSVVLDEAFF. Full variable domain (missing parts from reference TRBV29-1 and TRBJ1-1): SAVISQKPSRDICQRGTSLTIQCQVDSQVTMMFWYRQQPGQSLTLIATANQGSEATYESGFVIDKFPISRPNLTFSTLTVSNMSPEDSSIYLCSVVLDEAFFGQGTRLTVV.

In this sample, this clone turned up once. The rearrangement joins TRBV5-6 to TRBJ1-2, with no clear D. CDR1 and CDR2 (germline): SGHDT, YYEEEE. The V gene lost 4 bases and the J gene lost 5 bases, with 12 bases spanning the gap. The CDR3 runs 13 residues. CDR3 region: CASSPEALYGYTF. CDR3 DNA: TGTGCCAGCAGCCCGGAGGCCCTATATGGCTACACCTTC.

This chain links TRBV4-1 with TRBJ2-3; 12 nucleotides line up with TRBD2. Germline V gene lookup returns CDR1 MGHRA and CDR2 YSYEKL. This CDR3 spans 18 amino acids. V was clipped by 2 bases and J by 0 bases; unmatched bases: 6. Here the CDR3 reads CASSQLAGGSASTDTQYF. The CDR3 DNA follows: TGCGCCAGCAGCCAACTAGCGGGGGGGAGTGCTAGCACAGATACGCAGTATTTT.

This clone was observed a few times. Here the CDR3 reads CASSSGGGTEAFF. CDR3 sequence (DNA): TGTGCCAGCAGCTCAGGGGGCGGTACTGAAGCTTTCTTT. This chain uses TRBV7-9 with TRBJ1-1; 8 bases agree with TRBD1. This CDR3 is built from 13 residues. J lost 5 bases, V lost 4 bases, and 3 bases had no gene match. Germline values: CDR1 SEHNR, CDR2 FQNEAQ (reference sequence). The full variable domain, its missing parts supplied by reference TRBV7-9 and TRBJ1-1, is DTGVSQNPRHKITKRGQNVTFRCDPISEHNRLYWYRQTLGQGPEFLTYFQNEAQLEKSRLLSDRFSAERPKGSFSTLEIQRTEQGDSAMYLCASSSGGGTEAFFGQGTRLTVV.

The rearrangement links TRBV5-8 to TRBJ1-2; D unclear. This CDR3 comprises 13 residues. Germline values: CDR1 SGHTS, CDR2 YDEGEE. The germline V and J ends were trimmed by 3 bases and 7 bases, with 13 bases remaining between them. This CDR3 is CASSSLSGFGYTF. CDR3 nucleotides: TGTGCCAGCAGCTCCCTTTCGGGGTTTGGCTACACCTTC.

The rearrangement joins TRBV5-1 to TRBJ2-3, with D maybe TRBD2 (6 bases). The ends were cut back, 7 bases at V and 1 base at J, with 16 bases in the middle. The CDR3 covers 15 residues. Per germline, CDR1 SGHRS and CDR2 YFSETQ. CDR3 loop: CASQGREGGTDTQYF. In DNA, the CDR3 is TGCGCCAGCCAAGGGCGGGAAGGAGGCACAGATACGCAGTATTTT. The variable domain in full, with the rest retrieved from reference TRBV5-1 and TRBJ2-3, is KAGVTQTPRYLIKTRGQQVTLSCSPISGHRSVSWYQQTPGQGLQFLFEYFSETQRNKGNFPGRFSGRQFSNSRSEMNVSTLELGDSALYLCASQGREGGTDTQYFGPGTRLTVL.

This chain uses TRBV19 with TRBJ2-2, with a tentative D call TRBD2 (6 bases). The CDR3 runs 14 residues. Trimming cost V 2 bases and J 9 bases, with 13 bases left between them. The germline V gene has CDR1 LNHDA and CDR2 SQIVND (reference sequence). DNA for the CDR3: TGTGCCAGTAGTATAAGTTCCGGGAGCCGGGAGCTGTTTTTT. It translates to CASSISSGSRELFF.

The chain recombines TRBV5-1 with TRBJ2-1, with 11 bases aligning to TRBD2. This CDR3 has 20 residues. J was trimmed by 1 base and V by 0 bases; bases with no gene match: 12. Germline loops: CDR1 SGHRS, CDR2 YFSETQ. The CDR3 DNA reads TGCGCCAGCAGCTTGGTTAGCGGGGGGGCCCTCTTAGGTTCCTACAATGAGCAGTTCTTC. Its translation: CASSLVSGGALLGSYNEQFF.